The 21 T cell receptor beta chains reported below all come from one sample, sequenced in a study of cytomegalovirus exposure and HLA in healthy donors. The primer mix had 60 Vbeta and 13 Jbeta primers. Only in-frame clones appear in the TCRdb table, and some are missing; sequencing was by immunoSEQ multiplex PCR. This table has around 150,000 clones, less than 85% appearing once. Sequenced material: PBMCs. The receptor set was obtained from a man aged 35 to 55 in good health and CMV-seronegative.

J is TRBJ2-5 and V is TRBV6-5, with D possibly TRBD1 on 6 matching bases. The CDR3 loop spans 14 amino acids. V was clipped by 0 bases and J by 4 bases, with 9 bases between them. Germline loops: CDR1 MNHEY, CDR2 SVGAGI. The CDR3 loop reads CASSYSTQGETQYF. The CDR3 DNA reads as TGTGCCAGCAGTTACTCGACACAGGGAGAGACCCAGTACTTC.

This clone was seen more than once but under ten times. The genes are TRBV11-2 and TRBJ2-5; 7 positions agree with TRBD2. V shed 5 bases and J 6 bases; nucleotides not matched to a gene: 6. From germline, CDR1 is SGHAT and CDR2 FQNNGV. There are 13 residues in the CDR3. The DNA for the CDR3 is TGTGCCAGCAGCCCAGCGGGGTCAAAGACCCAGTACTTC. Protein sequence: CASSPAGSKTQYF.

The chain has TRBV5-6 and TRBJ2-4; weak D call: TRBD2 (7 bases). Trimming pared 1 base from V and 8 bases from J, leaving 16 bases between. CDR1 is SGHDT and CDR2 is YYEEEE in the germline V gene. The CDR3 loop spans 15 amino acids. CDR3 nucleotides: TGTGCCAGCAGCTTGCATTCCGGGGAGGGGGACATTCAGTACTTC. It codes for CASSLHSGEGDIQYF.

The chain links TRBV9 to TRBJ1-2; D is undetermined. Germline CDR1 and CDR2: SGDLS and YYNGEE. The CDR3 totals 14 residues. Trimming shortened V by 1 base and J by 6 bases, and 13 bases separated the two germline ends. The CDR3 nucleotides are TGTGCCAGCAGCGTAATGCCAAGCGGGGATGGCTACACCTTC. Protein product: CASSVMPSGDGYTF.

This chain links TRBV5-1 with TRBJ2-2; a possible D gene is TRBD2 (7 bases). V was trimmed by 4 bases and J by 4 bases, leaving 20 bases between them. The CDR3 spans 17 residues. The V gene's germline CDR1 is SGHRS and CDR2 YFSETQ. The CDR3 DNA reads TGCGCCAGCAGCCATGGGACGCGGGGGCGCGGCACCGGGGAGCTGTTTTTT. Translation: CASSHGTRGRGTGELFF.

This rearrangement joins TRBV4-3 to TRBJ2-7; 7 bases match TRBD1. J was trimmed by 3 bases and V by 1 base; bases with no gene match: 6. CDR1 LGHNA and CDR2 YSLEER come from the germline V gene. This CDR3 is built from 15 residues. For the CDR3, the DNA is TGCGCCAGCAGCCAAGCCCCGGGACAGAGCTACGAGCAGTACTTC. Protein sequence: CASSQAPGQSYEQYF.

The chain carries TRBV6-5 and TRBJ2-1; no clear D. The germline V gene has CDR1 MNHEY and CDR2 SVGAGI. The CDR3 is 10 amino acids. With 7 bases removed from V and 14 bases from J, the gap between germline ends came to 12 bases. The CDR3 bases are TGTGCCAGCAAAGGAGCGTGGGAGTTCTTC. It yields the protein CASKGAWEFF.

A word on this clone: At one of its ends the junction is not consistent with the germline gene, which may arise from a read error. The rearrangement uses TRBV13 and TRBJ2-7; 8 bases agree with TRBD1. The CDR3 length is 15 residues. The germline V gene has CDR1 PRHDT and CDR2 FYEKMQ (reference sequence). The CDR3 nucleotides are TGTGCCAGCAGCCTAGGGACAGGTGGGTCCTACGAGCAGTACTTC. Protein: CASSLGTGGSYEQYF.

This clone occurred once. The chain is built from TRBV2 and TRBJ1-6; a possible D gene is TRBD1 (5 bases). Trimming stripped 10 bases from V and 7 bases from J, with 14 bases between. The length of the CDR3 is 13 residues. Germline V gives CDR1 SNHLY, CDR2 FYNNEI. The DNA for the CDR3 is TGTGCCAAGCAGGAGGGGCTCAATTCACCCCTCCACTTT. Translating gives CAKQEGLNSPLHF.

V gene TRBV28 combines with J gene TRBJ1-4; D unclear. The V end was cut by 3 bases, the J end by 2 bases, with 7 bases between. CDR1 is MDHEN and CDR2 is SYDVKM in the germline V gene. The length of the CDR3 is 14 residues. CDR3 nucleotide sequence: TGTGCCAGCAGTTTTACGGGGACTAATGAAAAACTGTTTTTT. This codes for CASSFTGTNEKLFF.

This rearrangement joins TRBV10-1 to TRBJ2-2, with 10 bases that match TRBD2. The CDR3 is made up of 15 amino acids. The V gene's germline CDR1 is WNHNN and CDR2 SYGVQD (reference sequence). J was trimmed by 7 bases and V by 6 bases; bases with no gene match: 8. This chain's CDR3 is CASSPAGGPIGELFF. The CDR3 nucleotides read TGCGCCAGCAGCCCAGCGGGGGGGCCTATCGGGGAGCTGTTTTTT.

V usage is TRBV30 and J usage is TRBJ2-7, with TRBD1 matching 10 bases. CDR1 and CDR2 (germline): GTSNPN, SVGIG (reference sequence). The length of the CDR3 is 14 residues. The V segment lost 5 bases and the J segment 2 bases; nucleotides outside the gene matches: 6. In DNA, the CDR3 is TGTGCCTGGTACTCGGGACAGGGGACCTACGAGCAGTACTTC. This gives the protein CAWYSGQGTYEQYF.

The rearrangement links TRBV2 to TRBJ2-7; D perhaps matches TRBD1 (6 bases). The V and J ends lost 6 bases and 3 bases respectively, with 6 bases between them. The V gene's germline CDR1 is SNHLY and CDR2 FYNNEI. The CDR3 has 11 amino acids. CDR3 DNA: TGTGCCAGCAGGGACAGCTACGAGCAGTACTTC. It yields the protein CASRDSYEQYF.

The chain couples TRBV9 to TRBJ2-2; a weak D match, TRBD1 (5 bases). V was trimmed by 0 bases and J by 5 bases, leaving 14 bases between them. The CDR3 loop spans 16 amino acids. The germline V gene has CDR1 SGDLS and CDR2 YYNGEE. CDR3 sequence (DNA): TGTGCCAGCAGCGTAGCTCTTAGGGGCGAGACCGGGGAGCTGTTTTTT. This codes for CASSVALRGETGELFF.

This sequence joins TRBV2 and TRBJ2-7; perhaps TRBD2 as D (5 bases). The CDR3 is made up of 15 amino acids. Germline values: CDR1 SNHLY, CDR2 FYNNEI. Trimming shortened V by 4 bases and J by 0 bases, and 13 bases separated the two germline ends. The CDR3 sequence is CASSALAAGSYEQYF. The CDR3 bases are TGTGCCAGCAGTGCTCTAGCTGCGGGCTCCTACGAGCAGTACTTC.

This clone has more than one count but fewer than ten. The genes are TRBV5-5 and TRBJ2-7; the match to TRBD1 covers 7 bases. Germline CDR1 is SGHKS and CDR2 is YYEKEE (reference sequence). J was trimmed by 5 bases and V by 4 bases; bases with no gene match: 12. The CDR3 contains 15 residues. The CDR3 DNA follows: TGTGCCAGCAGCCCCCTAGGACAGGCGGCCAACGAGCAGTACTTC. Amino acids: CASSPLGQAANEQYF.

V is TRBV29-1 and J is TRBJ2-7, with D possibly being TRBD1 (6 bases). V lost 0 bases and J lost 5, with 11 bases in between. CDR1 is SQVTM, CDR2 ANQGSEA, per germline. The CDR3 has 13 residues. CDR3 DNA: TGCAGCGTTGAAGACCAGGGGCGCCACGAGCAGTACTTC. Its protein product is CSVEDQGRHEQYF.

This chain joins TRBV9 and TRBJ1-2; D gene ambiguous. V was clipped by 0 bases and J by 4 bases, with 7 bases between them. The CDR3 is 13 amino acids. The germline CDR1 and CDR2 sequences are SGDLS and YYNGEE. In nucleotides, the CDR3 is TGTGCCAGCAGCGTAGATAACTTCTATGGCTACACCTTC. Translated, it gives CASSVDNFYGYTF.

The table lists this clone with a few counts. CDR3 nucleotide sequence: TGTGCCAGCAGCCAAGATCTTACCAGGGGAAGAGGCGGAAACACCATATATTTT. This sequence encodes CASSQDLTRGRGGNTIYF. V usage is TRBV14 and J usage is TRBJ1-3; a possible D gene is TRBD1 (6 bases). Germline-derived CDR1 and CDR2 are SGHDN and FVKESK. The CDR3 length is 18 residues. The ends were cut back, 0 bases at V and 4 bases at J, with 19 bases in the middle.

The chain has TRBV9 and TRBJ1-2; D unresolved. The CDR3 consists of 16 residues. The ends were cut back, 0 bases at V and 0 bases at J, with 12 bases in the middle. Germline V gene data show CDR1 as SGDLS and CDR2 as YYNGEE. CDR3 loop: CASSVDPHGANYGYTF. The CDR3 DNA reads TGTGCCAGCAGCGTAGACCCCCATGGAGCTAACTATGGCTACACCTTC.

The V call is TRBV4-3, the J call TRBJ1-3, with 7 bases that match TRBD1. The CDR3 consists of 16 residues. J gave up 4 bases and V 3 bases, and 9 bases lay outside the gene matches. The V gene's germline CDR1 is LGHNA and CDR2 YSLEER. The CDR3 bases are TGCGCCAGCAGCCAGTATACAGGGGTGGGAGGAAACACCATATATTTT. It codes for CASSQYTGVGGNTIYF.